One and the same sample provided the 9 T cell receptor beta chains below, sequenced in a study of T cell repertoires in cytomegalovirus infection. MiXCR, applied by TCRdb to the reads, yields one record per CDR3 protein. The table includes 740,000 or so distinct CDR3 sequences, approximately 40% detected once. The sequencing input was PBMCs. These receptor sequences come from a human donor in good health (CMV status not recorded). Some clones in this sample may be carry-over from other donors' samples.

V usage is TRBV29-1 and J usage is TRBJ1-4, with TRBD1 matching 9 bases. Germline V gene data show CDR1 as SQVTM and CDR2 as ANQGSEA. The CDR3 has 13 residues. Trimming took 5 bases from V and 6 from J; bases not matched to a gene: 4. CDR3 DNA sequence: TGCAGCGTTCTACAGGGGGCGTATGAAAAACTGTTTTTT. Its translation: CSVLQGAYEKLFF.

At least ten counts were recorded for this clonotype. This chain connects TRBV27 to TRBJ2-5, with D tentatively TRBD2 (5 bases). The germline V gene encodes CDR1 MNHEY and CDR2 SMNVEV (reference sequence). V was shortened by 10 bases and J by 4 bases, with 19 bases between the two germline ends. The CDR3 is 14 amino acids. The CDR3 reads CATAGGRGLETQYF. The CDR3 nucleotides are TGTGCCACCGCTGGTGGTAGAGGGTTAGAGACCCAGTACTTC.

As to this clonotype: Since the CDR3 does not end with the conserved phenylalanine or tryptophan, this likely comes from a read error. The CDR3, as DNA: TGTGCCAGCTGGGCCGGGGGGCCGCAAGAGACCCAGTACTGC. This encodes CASWAGGPQETQYC. The genes are TRBV28 and TRBJ2-5, with TRBD2 as a possible D gene (7 bases). Trimming removed 8 bases from V and 2 bases from J, with 15 bases in between. Per germline, CDR1 MDHEN and CDR2 SYDVKM. CDR3 length: 14 residues.

This clonotype was picked up a small number of times. The chain uses TRBV7-2 and TRBJ1-1; D is unresolved. The CDR3 has 13 amino acids. Looked up from germline, CDR1 is SGHTA and CDR2 is FQGNSA. V dropped 8 bases and J dropped 2 bases, with 12 bases sitting between them. The CDR3 sequence is CASAVQENTEAFF. CDR3 coding DNA: TGTGCCAGCGCAGTCCAGGAAAACACTGAAGCTTTCTTT.

This clonotype has just a few counts. In nucleotides, the CDR3 is TGTGCCAGCTCACAGGAAGAGACAGTATACTTC. Translation: CASSQEETVYF. This chain uses TRBV18 with TRBJ2-7, with D possibly being TRBD1 (5 bases). The CDR3 extends over 11 amino acids. CDR1 is KGHSH, CDR2 LQKENI, per germline. V dropped 4 bases and J dropped 13 bases, with 14 bases sitting between them.

This clonotype has only a few counts. This chain uses TRBV2 with TRBJ1-1; D not certain. V was shortened by 7 bases and J by 1 base, with 19 bases between the two germline ends. Per germline, CDR1 SNHLY and CDR2 FYNNEI. The CDR3 has 16 amino acids. CDR3 region: CASNRGSPTTNTEAFF. CDR3 nucleotides: TGTGCCAGCAATAGAGGTTCTCCTACCACGAACACTGAAGCTTTCTTT.

This clonotype was seen only once. A junction end diverges from the germline sequence, so it may reflect a read error. The chain couples TRBV28 to TRBJ2-3, with 14 bases matching TRBD2. This CDR3 spans 18 amino acids. Germline V gene sequence: CDR1 MDHEN, CDR2 SYDVKM. The CDR3 DNA reads as TGTGCCAGCAGCCCTCCCCGACTAGCGGGAGGGGACACAGAGACGCAGTATTTT. Protein sequence: CASSPPRLAGGDTETQYF.

This chain joins TRBV5-5 and TRBJ2-1, with 10 bases fitting TRBD2. CDR3 length: 15 residues. V trimming: 0 bases; J trimming: 9 bases; junction bases outside the gene matches: 6. Germline CDR1 SGHKS, CDR2 YYEKEE (reference sequence). The CDR3 nucleotides are TGTGCCAGCAGCTTGGCCGGGACTAGCGTAGGTGAGCAGTTCTTC. Translated: CASSLAGTSVGEQFF. The full variable domain, in which reference TRBV5-5 and TRBJ2-1 provide the parts outside the CDR3, is DAGVTQSPTHLIKTRGQQVTLRCSPISGHKSVSWYQQVLGQGPQFIFQYYEKEERGRGNFPDRFSARQFPNYSSELNVNALLLGDSALYLCASSLAGTSVGEQFFGPGTRLTVL.

The chain combines TRBV12-3 or TRBV12-4 with TRBJ2-1; D unclear. V lost 2 bases to trimming and J lost 2 bases, with 10 bases between them. This CDR3 has 15 residues. The CDR3 sequence: CASSLRQLTYNEQFF. In nucleotides, the CDR3 is TGTGCCAGCAGTTTAAGGCAGCTCACCTACAATGAGCAGTTCTTC.